The 27 T cell receptor beta chains given below trace back to one sample, sequenced in a study of T-cell reconstitution after alpha-beta-depleted transplantation in children. The library targeted TCRbeta and was prepared with unique molecular identifiers. TCRdb re-analysed the PCR reads in MiXCR, keeping a single row per CDR3 protein. The data contain hundreds of thousands of distinct CDR3 sequences, 20% to 30% of them singletons. Source: PBMCs, mostly from graft donor cells, taken 360 days after TCRalphabeta/CD19-depleted stem cell transplant. All receptors come from a female patient aged 2-9 years who had a stem cell transplant for congenital amegakaryocytic thrombocytopenia, so the T cells may come from the graft donor.

This clonotype was counted at least ten times. V is TRBV20-1 and J is TRBJ2-4, with a weak D call TRBD2 (5 bases). This CDR3 comprises 13 residues. Germline CDR1 reads DFQATT; CDR2 reads SNEGSKA (reference sequence). V was pared by 4 bases and J by 8 bases, with 15 bases between. The CDR3: CSATGAYGDIQYF. CDR3 in DNA: TGCAGTGCTACCGGCGCCTACGGGGACATTCAGTACTTC.

V usage is TRBV6-2 or TRBV6-3 and J usage is TRBJ2-1; 13 bases are a match to TRBD2. Trimming at V came to 4 bases and at J to 6 bases, leaving 9 bases not matched to a gene. The CDR3 is 17 amino acids. Germline CDR1 MNHEY, CDR2 SVGEGT. The DNA for the CDR3 is TGTGCCAGCAGTTCCCTCCCCCGGACTAGCGGGGGCAATGAGCAGTTCTTC. As protein: CASSSLPRTSGGNEQFF.

The chain joins TRBV4-1 to TRBJ2-3; 11 nucleotides agree with TRBD2. Germline CDR1 is MGHRA and CDR2 is YSYEKL. The CDR3 has 15 residues. The junction had 7 bases not matched to a gene; V was cut back by 4 bases and J by 7 bases. This chain's CDR3 is CASSPLAGGQNTQYF. For the CDR3, the DNA is TGCGCCAGCAGCCCGTTAGCGGGGGGGCAAAATACGCAGTATTTT.

This clonotype has more than one count but fewer than ten. V gene TRBV12-3 or TRBV12-4 combines with J gene TRBJ2-3; TRBD2 agrees at 13 bases. Germline trimming cut 4 bases from V and 0 bases from J; bases unmatched to any gene: 7. This CDR3 is 18 amino acids long. The CDR3 here is CASSSWTSGGTSTDTQYF. The CDR3 coding sequence is TGTGCCAGCAGTTCCTGGACTAGCGGGGGAACTAGCACAGATACGCAGTATTTT.

This chain uses TRBV20-1 with TRBJ1-2, with D maybe TRBD1 (5 bases). V was clipped by 2 bases and J by 5 bases, with 12 bases between them. Germline lookup yields CDR1 DFQATT and CDR2 SNEGSKA (reference sequence). This CDR3 has 13 residues. CDR3 DNA: TGCAGTGCTAGACCCCCGGGGACTTATGGCTACACCTTC. Its translation: CSARPPGTYGYTF.

The rearrangement joins TRBV20-1 to TRBJ2-2, with D perhaps matching TRBD1 (6 bases). Trimming took off 0 bases at V and 1 base at J, with 6 bases between the two ends. Per germline, CDR1 DFQATT and CDR2 SNEGSKA (reference sequence). CDR3 length equals 14 residues. The CDR3 loop is CSAREGGNTGELFF. CDR3 coding DNA: TGCAGTGCTAGAGAAGGGGGGAACACCGGGGAGCTGTTTTTT.

The chain couples TRBV2 to TRBJ1-2, with D possibly being TRBD1 (5 bases). Trimming took off 5 bases at V and 3 bases at J, with 16 bases between the two ends. In germline, CDR1 is SNHLY, CDR2 FYNNEI. CDR3 length equals 15 residues. The CDR3 protein is CASSILDRTYYGYTF. The CDR3 region has the DNA TGTGCCAGCAGTATTCTTGACAGAACATACTATGGCTACACCTTC. Full variable domain (rest looked up from reference TRBV2 and TRBJ1-2): EPEVTQTPSHQVTQMGQEVILRCVPISNHLYFYWYRQILGQKVEFLVSFYNNEISEKSEIFDDQFSVERPDGSNFTLKIRSTKLEDSAMYFCASSILDRTYYGYTFGSGTRLTVV.

The chain couples TRBV27 to TRBJ2-7; maybe TRBD1 (6 bases). The V gene's germline CDR1 is MNHEY and CDR2 SMNVEV (reference sequence). CDR3 length: 15 residues. The V end was cut by 5 bases, the J end by 6 bases, with 20 bases between. Here the CDR3 reads CASSPLEWGPGEQYF. DNA for the CDR3: TGTGCCAGCAGTCCACTCGAGTGGGGGCCGGGCGAGCAGTACTTC.

This clonotype was seen only a few times. This chain uses TRBV24-1 with TRBJ2-7; D not certain. Germline V gene sequence: CDR1 KGHDR, CDR2 SFDVKD. V lost 3 bases and J 0 bases, leaving 11 bases between the germline ends. The CDR3 has 15 residues. The CDR3 loop reads CATSDGSISSYEQYF. DNA of the CDR3: TGTGCCACCAGTGATGGTTCGATCAGCTCCTACGAGCAGTACTTC.

There are a few counts of this clonotype. The gene calls are TRBV28 and TRBJ2-3; D ambiguous. Trimming shortened V by 4 bases and J by 5 bases, and 10 bases separated the two germline ends. CDR1 is MDHEN and CDR2 is SYDVKM in the germline V gene. CDR3 length equals 13 residues. The CDR3 protein is CASSSSTRDTQYF. CDR3 bases: TGTGCCAGCAGTTCATCGACCCGAGATACGCAGTATTTT.

DNA for the CDR3: TGTGCCAGCAGCTTATTCTTCGGGGAGCTGTTTTTT. Translating it yields CASSLFFGELFF. V usage is TRBV7-2 and J usage is TRBJ2-2; D gene unclear. Germline CDR1 and CDR2: SGHTA and FQGNSA. CDR3 length: 12 amino acids. V was clipped by 2 bases and J by 7 bases, with 5 bases between them.

This clonotype was picked up a small number of times. V and J are TRBV9 and TRBJ2-1; TRBD2 aligns across 9 bases. The CDR3 extends over 17 amino acids. Per germline, CDR1 SGDLS and CDR2 YYNGEE. J gave up 9 bases and V 4 bases, and 17 bases lay outside the gene matches. CDR3 DNA sequence: TGTGCCAGCAGCAAAAACCACGGGACTAGCATTGGAAGTGAGCAGTTCTTC. Amino acid sequence: CASSKNHGTSIGSEQFF.

The chain links TRBV28 to TRBJ1-5, with D perhaps TRBD1 (6 bases). There are 13 residues in the CDR3. Germline CDR1 is MDHEN and CDR2 is SYDVKM. V dropped 6 bases and J dropped 5 bases, with 11 bases sitting between them. Here the CDR3 DNA reads TGTGCCAGCAGGTACAGGGTAGATCAGCCCCAGCATTTT. Its translation: CASRYRVDQPQHF.

This clonotype occurred a few times. The chain recombines TRBV5-1 with TRBJ2-1, with D maybe TRBD1 (6 bases). Germline loops: CDR1 SGHRS, CDR2 YFSETQ. CDR3 length: 13 amino acids. Trimming took off 4 bases at V and 6 bases at J, with 11 bases between the two ends. In nucleotides, the CDR3 is TGCGCCAGCAGCAAGGGACATATCAATGAGCAGTTCTTC. It is translated as CASSKGHINEQFF.

This clonotype came up a few times. The V gene is TRBV4-2, the J gene TRBJ2-2; 11 nucleotides align to TRBD1. Germline V gene data show CDR1 as LGHNA and CDR2 as YNFKEQ. The CDR3 totals 17 residues. Unmatched junction bases numbered 4, after V lost 0 bases and J lost 4 bases. CDR3 coding DNA: TGTGCCAGCAGCCAAGATCAGGGACAGGGGGGCACCGGGGAGCTGTTTTTT. Protein product: CASSQDQGQGGTGELFF.

This chain links TRBV4-2 with TRBJ2-3; 8 nucleotides align to TRBD2. With 0 bases clipped from V and 5 bases from J, the junction kept 16 bases outside the gene matches. CDR1 is LGHNA, CDR2 YNFKEQ, per germline. The CDR3 runs to 19 residues. The DNA of the CDR3 is TGTGCCAGCAGCCAAGATATCTGGTGGAGCGGGAGTGGTCAAGATACGCAGTATTTT. Its protein product is CASSQDIWWSGSGQDTQYF.

This clonotype came up a few times. V and J are TRBV28 and TRBJ1-5; D may be TRBD1 (5 bases). There are 17 residues in the CDR3. The germline CDR1 and CDR2 sequences are MDHEN and SYDVKM. V gave up 1 base and J gave up 1 base, with 14 bases separating them. In DNA, the CDR3 is TGTGCCAGCAGTTTATTTTATCTGGGACGAAGCAATCAGCCCCAGCATTTT. Translating gives CASSLFYLGRSNQPQHF.

This clonotype has more than one count but fewer than ten. In DNA, the CDR3 is TGTGCCAGCAGGAGAGGCGCGGGGGGGGCCAACGTCCTGACTTTC. Protein sequence: CASRRGAGGANVLTF. J is TRBJ2-6 and V is TRBV6-1; D possibly corresponds to TRBD2 (6 bases). This CDR3 comprises 15 residues. V lost 6 bases, J lost 4 bases, and 13 bases lay in between. CDR1 MNHNS and CDR2 SASEGT come from the germline V gene.

The rearrangement joins TRBV4-1 to TRBJ2-3; D gene ambiguous. CDR3 length: 18 residues. Deletions cut 0 bases from V and 5 bases from J, with 21 bases between. CDR1 MGHRA and CDR2 YSYEKL come from the germline V gene. CDR3 residues: CASSQDGRALVQQDTQYF. The CDR3, as DNA: TGCGCCAGCAGCCAAGATGGTAGAGCGCTAGTGCAACAAGATACGCAGTATTTT.

The gene calls are TRBV6-1 and TRBJ2-1, with 16 bases aligning to TRBD2. J lost 7 bases, V lost 4 bases, and 10 bases had no gene match. The CDR3 spans 18 residues. Germline V lookup: CDR1 MNHNS, CDR2 SASEGT. CDR3 bases: TGTGCCAGCAGTGGGCCGGGACTAGCGGGAGGGAGTTCGAATGAGCAGTTCTTC. Translation: CASSGPGLAGGSSNEQFF.

The chain carries TRBV7-8 and TRBJ2-4; a possible D gene is TRBD2 (5 bases). Trimming took 5 bases from V and 0 from J, leaving 14 bases between them. Germline CDR1 is SGHVS and CDR2 is FQNEAQ. This CDR3 spans 16 amino acids. In DNA form, the CDR3 reads TGTGCCAGCAGCCCGCGGGTTCGTGTAGCCAAAAACATTCAGTACTTC. Its protein is CASSPRVRVAKNIQYF. The variable domain in full, completed from reference TRBV7-8 and TRBJ2-4, reads GAGVSQSPRYKVAKRGQDVALRCDPISGHVSLFWYQQALGQGPEFLTYFQNEAQLDKSGLPSDRFFAERPEGSVSTLKIQRTQQEDSAVYLCASSPRVRVAKNIQYFGAGTRLSVL.

The gene calls are TRBV5-1 and TRBJ1-5; 10 nucleotides align to TRBD1. This CDR3 is built from 17 residues. Looked up from germline, CDR1 is SGHRS and CDR2 is YFSETQ. V lost 0 bases, J lost 1 base, and 4 bases stayed unmatched. CDR3 nucleotides: TGCGCCAGCAGCTTGGGACAGGGGGCTCTAAGCAATCAGCCCCAGCATTTT. The encoded protein is CASSLGQGALSNQPQHF.

The rearrangement links TRBV6-5 to TRBJ2-7, with 8 bases matching TRBD2. The V gene's germline CDR1 is MNHEY and CDR2 SVGAGI. The length of the CDR3 is 15 residues. Unmatched junction bases numbered 7, after V lost 2 bases and J lost 4 bases. The CDR3 protein is CASSYPGTRGYEQYF. In nucleotides, the CDR3 is TGTGCCAGCAGTTACCCCGGGACTAGAGGATACGAGCAGTACTTC.

This clonotype was seen a few times. The CDR3 nucleotides are TGTGCCATCAGTGCGGGACACGTACTGAATGAAAAACTGTTTTTT. This encodes CAISAGHVLNEKLFF. V usage is TRBV10-3 and J usage is TRBJ1-4, with TRBD1 as a possible D gene (6 bases). Per germline, CDR1 ENHRY and CDR2 SYGVKD. The CDR3 sequence is 15 residues long. The ends were cut back, 4 bases at V and 5 bases at J, with 14 bases in the middle.

The table lists this clonotype with many counts. The rearrangement uses TRBV20-1 and TRBJ2-5, with no clear D. Germline CDR1 reads DFQATT; CDR2 reads SNEGSKA (reference sequence). The CDR3 covers 10 residues. Trimming removed 6 bases at V and 4 bases at J, with 6 bases between. As DNA, the CDR3 is TGCAGTGCAAGGAGAGAGACCCAGTACTTC. It is translated as CSARRETQYF.

V is TRBV5-1 and J is TRBJ2-1; 7 bases are a match to TRBD1. Trimming took 3 bases from V and 0 from J; bases not matched to a gene: 6. This CDR3 spans 16 amino acids. CDR1 and CDR2 (germline): SGHRS, YFSETQ. CDR3 nucleotide sequence: TGCGCCAGCAGCTGGGGACAGTTGAGCTCCTACAATGAGCAGTTCTTC. Translating gives CASSWGQLSSYNEQFF. Full variable domain (rest looked up from reference TRBV5-1 and TRBJ2-1): KAGVTQTPRYLIKTRGQQVTLSCSPISGHRSVSWYQQTPGQGLQFLFEYFSETQRNKGNFPGRFSGRQFSNSRSEMNVSTLELGDSALYLCASSWGQLSSYNEQFFGPGTRLTVL.

This chain links TRBV18 with TRBJ1-1; 7 bases are a match to TRBD1. The trim removed 0 bases at V and 5 bases at J, leaving 6 bases unmatched. The CDR3 has 15 residues. Germline CDR1 KGHSH, CDR2 LQKENI. The CDR3 here is CASSPPGQLSTEAFF. CDR3 bases: TGTGCCAGCTCACCACCGGGACAGCTTTCGACTGAAGCTTTCTTT.